This TCR beta chain was identified during a study of blood T cell repertoires in COVID-19. In the study overall: Acute-phase and convalescent COVID-19 samples originated in the United States, Italy and Spain. Sample material is recorded as cDNA or gDNA derived from T cells, B-cell-depleted T cells, or PBMCs.

Original data processing: Reference gene primer amplification gave nucleated cell count estimates. Assay: immunoSEQ multiplex PCR; the TCRdb copy retains only in-frame clones and omits some. Clonal size and the V and J genes are those of that table, whereas D and trimming came from the DNA. Counted here are fewer than 50,000 clones, around four fifths occurring once; the ten biggest clones make up approximately 1.6%. Germline-derived CDR1 and CDR2 are MDHEN and SYDVKM. After removal of 3 bases from V and 6 bases from J, the junction contained 3 bases not matched to a gene. The CDR3 is made up of 13 amino acids. A Seattle source enrolled patients during active infection and followed them longitudinally.

The sample comprised peripheral blood. The chain has TRBV28 and TRBJ1-1; 8 nucleotides match TRBD1. The TCR originated in a man aged 55 to 70 with COVID-19, enrolled during active disease. CDR3 nucleotide sequence: TGTGCCAGCAGTTTCACAGGGGGGGCTGAAGCTTTCTTT. This codes for CASSFTGGAEAFF.